One sample yielded the 6 T cell receptor beta chains listed below, sequenced in a study of T cells in Graves' hyperthyroidism and ophthalmopathy. RNA transcripts gave rise to amplified TCR beta CDR3 regions. When the TCR CDR3 underwent first-round RT-PCR, the HTBI primer set was used. One entry per CDR3 protein, called by TCRdb with MiXCR from the multiplex PCR reads. The profile shows 350,000 to 450,000 distinct CDR3 sequences, roughly 13% of them singletons. The sequencing sample was made of blood. Every receptor here comes from a man between 45 and 60 years old with Graves' ophthalmopathy.

This clonotype was picked up a small number of times. J is TRBJ2-1 and V is TRBV29-1; 11 nucleotides align to TRBD2. J gave up 8 bases and V 4 bases, and 10 bases lay outside the gene matches. This CDR3 contains 15 residues. The germline CDR1 and CDR2 sequences are SQVTM and ANQGSEA. This chain's CDR3 is CSVVGTSGSIYEQFF. The CDR3 bases are TGCAGCGTTGTGGGCACTAGCGGGAGTATCTATGAGCAGTTCTTC.

The V and J genes are TRBV28 and TRBJ2-7, with D unresolved. The CDR3 runs 13 residues. Trimming pared 3 bases from V and 3 bases from J, leaving 9 bases between. Per the germline V gene, CDR1 is MDHEN and CDR2 is SYDVKM. CDR3: CASSFLTSYEQYF. The CDR3, as DNA: TGTGCCAGCAGTTTTCTTACAAGCTACGAGCAGTACTTC.

V usage is TRBV4-1 and J usage is TRBJ2-3; TRBD2 aligns across 7 bases. The CDR3 is made up of 17 amino acids. Germline V gives CDR1 MGHRA, CDR2 YSYEKL. The V gene end was trimmed by 4 bases and the J gene end by 1 base; junction bases not matched to a gene: 11. The CDR3 region is CASSRTLARDGTDTQYF. The CDR3 DNA reads as TGCGCCAGCAGCCGAACACTAGCGAGAGACGGCACAGATACGCAGTATTTT.

The table lists this clonotype with a few counts. This chain links TRBV7-9 with TRBJ2-2; the D gene is possibly TRBD2 (5 bases). CDR1 SEHNR and CDR2 FQNEAQ come from the germline V gene (reference sequence). V lost 1 base and J 2 bases, leaving 14 bases between the germline ends. The CDR3 contains 17 residues. CDR3 nucleotides: TGTGCCAGCAGCTTAGGAATGCCTAGCCTAAACACCGGGGAGCTGTTTTTT. Its protein is CASSLGMPSLNTGELFF.

This clonotype has a count of ten or more. This rearrangement joins TRBV27 to TRBJ2-3, with 14 bases aligning to TRBD2. Losses at the gene ends were 1 base for V and 0 bases for J; bases not matched to a gene: 6. This CDR3 is 19 amino acids long. The V gene's germline CDR1 is MNHEY and CDR2 SMNVEV (reference sequence). For the CDR3, the DNA is TGTGCCAGCAGTTTATGGGGACTAGCGGGAGTAGGGAGCACAGATACGCAGTATTTT. This sequence encodes CASSLWGLAGVGSTDTQYF.

This clonotype was counted ten times or more. The chain uses TRBV11-2 and TRBJ2-1, with D perhaps TRBD1 (6 bases). The CDR3 covers 15 residues. Germline V CDR1 and CDR2: SGHAT, FQNNGV. V lost 0 bases and J lost 5, with 11 bases in between. The CDR3 nucleotides are TGTGCCAGCAGCTTAGAGGGGGCTTCACACAATGAGCAGTTCTTC. It translates to CASSLEGASHNEQFF.